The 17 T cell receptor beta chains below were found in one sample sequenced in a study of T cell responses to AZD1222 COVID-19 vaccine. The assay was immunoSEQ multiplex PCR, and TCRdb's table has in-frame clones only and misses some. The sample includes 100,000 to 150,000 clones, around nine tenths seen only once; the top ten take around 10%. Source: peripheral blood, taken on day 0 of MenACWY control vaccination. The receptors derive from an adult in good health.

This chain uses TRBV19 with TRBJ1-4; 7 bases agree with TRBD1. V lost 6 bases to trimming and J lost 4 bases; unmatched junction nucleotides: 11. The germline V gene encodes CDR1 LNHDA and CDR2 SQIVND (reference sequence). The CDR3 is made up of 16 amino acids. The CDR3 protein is CASSTPHTGVNEKLFF. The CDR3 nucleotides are TGTGCCAGTAGCACTCCCCATACAGGGGTTAATGAAAAACTGTTTTTT.

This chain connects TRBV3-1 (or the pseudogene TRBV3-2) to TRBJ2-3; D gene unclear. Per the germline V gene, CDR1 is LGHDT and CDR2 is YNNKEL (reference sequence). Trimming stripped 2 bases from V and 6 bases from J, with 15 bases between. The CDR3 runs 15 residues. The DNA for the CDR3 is TGTGCCAGCAGCCAAAGGGCCCGAGGAGCCGATACGCAGTATTTT. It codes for CASSQRARGADTQYF.

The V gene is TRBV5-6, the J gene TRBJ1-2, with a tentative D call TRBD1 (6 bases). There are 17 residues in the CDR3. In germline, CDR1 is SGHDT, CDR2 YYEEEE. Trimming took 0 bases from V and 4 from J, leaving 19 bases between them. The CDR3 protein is CASSLEKIGQIFYGYTF. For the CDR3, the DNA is TGTGCCAGCAGCTTGGAAAAGATCGGACAGATTTTCTATGGCTACACCTTC. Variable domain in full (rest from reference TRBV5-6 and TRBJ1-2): DAGVTQSPTHLIKTRGQQVTLRCSPKSGHDTVSWYQQALGQGPQFIFQYYEEEERQRGNFPDRFSGHQFPNYSSELNVNALLLGDSALYLCASSLEKIGQIFYGYTFGSGTRLTVV.

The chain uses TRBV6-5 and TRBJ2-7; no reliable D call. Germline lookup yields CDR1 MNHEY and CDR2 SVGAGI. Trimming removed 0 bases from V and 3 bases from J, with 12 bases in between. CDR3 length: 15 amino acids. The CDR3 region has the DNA TGTGCCAGCAGTTACTCGTCATTACAGATCTACGAGCAGTACTTC. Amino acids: CASSYSSLQIYEQYF.

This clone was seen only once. CDR3 protein: CASSLPRDSGNTIYF. The CDR3, as DNA: TGCGCCAGCAGCTTGCCCAGAGACTCTGGAAACACCATATATTTT. The chain carries TRBV5-1 and TRBJ1-3; no clear D gene. Germline CDR1 SGHRS, CDR2 YFSETQ. Trimming pared 1 base from V and 0 bases from J, leaving 8 bases between. The CDR3 spans 15 residues.

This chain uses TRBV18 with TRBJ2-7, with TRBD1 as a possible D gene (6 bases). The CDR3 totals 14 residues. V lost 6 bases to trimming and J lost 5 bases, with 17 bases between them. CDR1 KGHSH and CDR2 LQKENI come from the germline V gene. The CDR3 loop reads CASSPTMDSNEQYF. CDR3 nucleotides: TGTGCCAGCTCTCCTACAATGGACAGCAACGAGCAGTACTTC.

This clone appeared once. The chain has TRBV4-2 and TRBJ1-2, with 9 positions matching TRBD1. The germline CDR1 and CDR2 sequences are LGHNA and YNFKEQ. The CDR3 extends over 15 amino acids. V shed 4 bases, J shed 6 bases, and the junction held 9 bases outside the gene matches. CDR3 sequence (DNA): TGTGCCAGCAGCCGGAACAGGGGGCGCTTAGATGGCTACACCTTC. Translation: CASSRNRGRLDGYTF.

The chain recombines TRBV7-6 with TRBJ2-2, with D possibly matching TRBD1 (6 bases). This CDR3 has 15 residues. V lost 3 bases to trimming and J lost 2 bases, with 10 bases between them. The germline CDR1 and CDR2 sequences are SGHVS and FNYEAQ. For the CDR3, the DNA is TGTGCCAGCAGCTTTACAGGGACAAACACCGGGGAGCTGTTTTTT. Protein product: CASSFTGTNTGELFF.

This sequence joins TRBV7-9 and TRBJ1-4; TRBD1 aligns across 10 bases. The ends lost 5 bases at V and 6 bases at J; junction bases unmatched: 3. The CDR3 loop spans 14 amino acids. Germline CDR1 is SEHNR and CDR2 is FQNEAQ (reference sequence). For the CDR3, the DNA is TGTGCCAGCAGCAATGACAGGGGGCATGAAAAACTGTTTTTT. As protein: CASSNDRGHEKLFF. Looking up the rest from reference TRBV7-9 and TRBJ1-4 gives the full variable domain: DTGVSQNPRHKITKRGQNVTFRCDPISEHNRLYWYRQTLGQGPEFLTYFQNEAQLEKSRLLSDRFSAERPKGSFSTLEIQRTEQGDSAMYLCASSNDRGHEKLFFGSGTQLSVL.

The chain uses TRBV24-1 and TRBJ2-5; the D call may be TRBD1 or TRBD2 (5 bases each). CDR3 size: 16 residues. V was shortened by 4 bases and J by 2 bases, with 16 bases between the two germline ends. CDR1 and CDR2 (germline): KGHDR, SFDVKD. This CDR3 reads CATSEAYGAGQETQYF. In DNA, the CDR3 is TGTGCCACCAGTGAGGCTTACGGGGCCGGTCAAGAGACCCAGTACTTC.

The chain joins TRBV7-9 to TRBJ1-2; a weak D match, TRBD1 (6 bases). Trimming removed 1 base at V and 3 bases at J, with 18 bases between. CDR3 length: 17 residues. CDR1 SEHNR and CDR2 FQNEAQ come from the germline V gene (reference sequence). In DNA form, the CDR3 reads TGTGCCAGCAGCTTAGATCTGCGGCAGGGGCAGCACTATGGCTACACCTTC. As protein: CASSLDLRQGQHYGYTF.

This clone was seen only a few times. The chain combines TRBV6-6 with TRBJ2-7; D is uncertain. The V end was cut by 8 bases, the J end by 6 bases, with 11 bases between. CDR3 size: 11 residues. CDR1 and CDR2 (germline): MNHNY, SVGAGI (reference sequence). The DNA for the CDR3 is TGTGCCAGCGTGCTGGGCTTCGAGCAGTACTTC. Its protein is CASVLGFEQYF.

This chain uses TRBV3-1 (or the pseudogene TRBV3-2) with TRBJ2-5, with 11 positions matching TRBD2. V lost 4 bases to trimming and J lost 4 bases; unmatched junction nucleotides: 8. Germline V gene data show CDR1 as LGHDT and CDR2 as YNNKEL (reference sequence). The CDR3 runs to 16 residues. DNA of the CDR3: TGTGCCAGCAGCCCTCCGCGACTAGCGGGATTAGAGACCCAGTACTTC. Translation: CASSPPRLAGLETQYF.

The CDR3 DNA follows: TGTGCCAGCAGCCCGAGATTGGGTATTACGACTGAAGCTTTCTTT. Translation gives CASSPRLGITTEAFF. The rearrangement links TRBV7-9 to TRBJ1-1, with no clear D. The CDR3 totals 15 residues. From germline, CDR1 is SEHNR and CDR2 FQNEAQ (reference sequence). The V end lost 5 bases, the J end lost 5 bases, and 18 bases lay between the germline ends.

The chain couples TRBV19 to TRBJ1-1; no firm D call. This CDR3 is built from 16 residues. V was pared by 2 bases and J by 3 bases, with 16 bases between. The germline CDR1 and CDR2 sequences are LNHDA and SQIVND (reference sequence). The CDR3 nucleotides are TGTGCCAGTAGTATAATCGGGGAGCCTCGCGACACTGAAGCTTTCTTT. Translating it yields CASSIIGEPRDTEAFF.

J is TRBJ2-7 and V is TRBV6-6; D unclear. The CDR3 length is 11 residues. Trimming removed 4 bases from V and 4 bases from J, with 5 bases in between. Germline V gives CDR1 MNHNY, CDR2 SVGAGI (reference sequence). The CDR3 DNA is TGTGCCAGCAGTTCCCCGTACGAGCAGTACTTC. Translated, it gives CASSSPYEQYF.

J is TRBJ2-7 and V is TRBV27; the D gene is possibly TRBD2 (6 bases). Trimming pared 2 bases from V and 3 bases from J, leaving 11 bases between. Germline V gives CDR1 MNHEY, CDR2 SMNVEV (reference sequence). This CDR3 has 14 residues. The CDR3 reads CASSLRGFGYEQYF. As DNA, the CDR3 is TGTGCCAGCAGTTTACGGGGGTTTGGCTACGAGCAGTACTTC.